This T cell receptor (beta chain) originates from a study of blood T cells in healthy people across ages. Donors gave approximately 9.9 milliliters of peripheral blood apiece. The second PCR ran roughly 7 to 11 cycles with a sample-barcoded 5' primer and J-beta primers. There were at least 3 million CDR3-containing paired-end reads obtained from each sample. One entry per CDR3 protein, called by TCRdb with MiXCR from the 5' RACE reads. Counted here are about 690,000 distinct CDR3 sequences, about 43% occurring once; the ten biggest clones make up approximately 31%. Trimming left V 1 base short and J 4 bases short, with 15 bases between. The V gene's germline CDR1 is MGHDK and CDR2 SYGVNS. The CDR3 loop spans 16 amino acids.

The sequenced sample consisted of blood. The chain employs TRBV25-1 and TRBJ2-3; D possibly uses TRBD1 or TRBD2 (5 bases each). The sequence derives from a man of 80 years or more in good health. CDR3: CASSESLRGKADTQYF. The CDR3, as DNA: TGTGCCAGCAGTGAATCCCTGAGGGGAAAGGCAGATACGCAGTATTTT.